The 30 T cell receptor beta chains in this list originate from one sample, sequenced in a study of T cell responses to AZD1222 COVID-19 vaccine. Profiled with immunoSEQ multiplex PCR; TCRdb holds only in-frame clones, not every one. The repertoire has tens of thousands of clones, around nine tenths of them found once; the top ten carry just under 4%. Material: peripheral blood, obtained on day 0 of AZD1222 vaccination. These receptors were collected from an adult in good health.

The CDR3 reads CASSLLTSSHEQFF. The CDR3 coding sequence is TGCGCCAGCAGCCTCCTCACTAGCTCCCATGAGCAGTTCTTC. V gene TRBV5-1 combines with J gene TRBJ2-1; perhaps TRBD2 as D (6 bases). Trimming pared 4 bases from V and 8 bases from J, leaving 16 bases between. The CDR3 sequence is 14 residues long. CDR1 and CDR2 (germline): SGHRS, YFSETQ. Drawing the rest from reference TRBV5-1 and TRBJ2-1, the complete variable domain is KAGVTQTPRYLIKTRGQQVTLSCSPISGHRSVSWYQQTPGQGLQFLFEYFSETQRNKGNFPGRFSGRQFSNSRSEMNVSTLELGDSALYLCASSLLTSSHEQFFGPGTRLTVL.

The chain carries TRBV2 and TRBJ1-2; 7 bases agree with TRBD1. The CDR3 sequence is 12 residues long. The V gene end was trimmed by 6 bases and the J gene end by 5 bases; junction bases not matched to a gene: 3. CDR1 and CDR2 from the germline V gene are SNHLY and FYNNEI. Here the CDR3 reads CASSVQGYGYTF. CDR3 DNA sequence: TGTGCCAGCAGCGTACAGGGGTATGGCTACACCTTC.

This CDR3 is CASSVEGNTGELFF. The CDR3 nucleotides are TGTGCCAGCAGCGTAGAAGGGAACACCGGGGAGCTGTTTTTT. The V and J genes are TRBV9 and TRBJ2-2; no definite D call. V dropped 0 bases and J dropped 1 base, with 4 bases sitting between them. This CDR3 has 14 residues. Germline V gene data show CDR1 as SGDLS and CDR2 as YYNGEE.

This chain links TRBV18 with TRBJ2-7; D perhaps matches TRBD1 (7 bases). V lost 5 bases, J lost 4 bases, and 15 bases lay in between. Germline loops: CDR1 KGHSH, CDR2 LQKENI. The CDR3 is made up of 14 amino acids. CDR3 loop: CASSGAAGGYEQYF. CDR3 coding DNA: TGTGCCAGCTCAGGGGCGGCAGGGGGGTACGAGCAGTACTTC.

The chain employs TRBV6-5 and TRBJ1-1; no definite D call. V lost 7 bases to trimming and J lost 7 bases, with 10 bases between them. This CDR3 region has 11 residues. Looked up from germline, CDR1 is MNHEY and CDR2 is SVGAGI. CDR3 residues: CASKAFREAFF. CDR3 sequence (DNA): TGTGCCAGCAAAGCTTTTCGTGAAGCTTTCTTT.

The CDR3 spells CASSWRIRSNSPLHF. CDR3 sequence (DNA): TGTGCCAGCAGTTGGAGGATTCGGTCCAATTCACCCCTCCACTTT. This sequence joins TRBV6-5 and TRBJ1-6; D remains ambiguous. The germline gives CDR1 MNHEY, CDR2 SVGAGI. This CDR3 region has 15 residues. Trimming removed 4 bases at V and 7 bases at J, with 14 bases between.

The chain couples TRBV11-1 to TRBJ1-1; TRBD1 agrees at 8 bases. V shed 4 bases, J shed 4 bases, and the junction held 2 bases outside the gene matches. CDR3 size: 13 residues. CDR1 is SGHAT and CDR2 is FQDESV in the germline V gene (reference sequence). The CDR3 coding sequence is TGTGCCAGCAGCTCAGACAGGGGCACTGAAGCTTTCTTT. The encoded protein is CASSSDRGTEAFF.

CDR3 residues: CASSQDSGGTEAFF. The CDR3 DNA sequence: TGTGCCAGCAGCCAAGATTCGGGCGGCACTGAAGCTTTCTTT. V is TRBV3-1 (or the pseudogene TRBV3-2) and J is TRBJ1-1; D unclear. This CDR3 is built from 14 residues. V shed 0 bases and J shed 4 bases, with 9 bases lying between them. Germline V gene data show CDR1 as LGHDT and CDR2 as YNNKEL (reference sequence).

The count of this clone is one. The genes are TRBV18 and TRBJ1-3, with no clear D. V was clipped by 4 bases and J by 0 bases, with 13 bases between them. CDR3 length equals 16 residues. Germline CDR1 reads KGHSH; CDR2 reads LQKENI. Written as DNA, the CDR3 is TGTGCCAGCTCACTAAACGGGGTGCGCTCTGGAAACACCATATATTTT. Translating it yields CASSLNGVRSGNTIYF.

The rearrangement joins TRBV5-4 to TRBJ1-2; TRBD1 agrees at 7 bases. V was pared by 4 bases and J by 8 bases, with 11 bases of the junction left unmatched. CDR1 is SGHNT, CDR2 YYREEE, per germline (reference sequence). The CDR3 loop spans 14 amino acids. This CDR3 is CASSGEETGFGYTF. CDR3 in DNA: TGTGCCAGCAGCGGAGAAGAGACAGGGTTCGGCTACACCTTC.

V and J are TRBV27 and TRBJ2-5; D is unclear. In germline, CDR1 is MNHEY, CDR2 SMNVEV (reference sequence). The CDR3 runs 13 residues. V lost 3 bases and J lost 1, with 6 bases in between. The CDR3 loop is CASSFRPQETQYF. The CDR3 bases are TGTGCCAGCAGTTTTCGGCCCCAAGAGACCCAGTACTTC.

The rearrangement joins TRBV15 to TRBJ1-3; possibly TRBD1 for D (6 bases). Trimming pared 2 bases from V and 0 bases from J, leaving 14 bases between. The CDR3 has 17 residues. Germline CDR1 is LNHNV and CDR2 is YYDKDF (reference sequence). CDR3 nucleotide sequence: TGTGCCACCAGCAGAAAGGACAGCTTTTACTCTGGAAACACCATATATTTT. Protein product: CATSRKDSFYSGNTIYF. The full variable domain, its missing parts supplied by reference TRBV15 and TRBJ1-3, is DAMVIQNPRYQVTQFGKPVTLSCSQTLNHNVMYWYQQKSSQAPKLLFHYYDKDFNNEADTPDNFQSRRPNTSFCFLDIRSPGLGDTAMYLCATSRKDSFYSGNTIYFGEGSWLTVV.

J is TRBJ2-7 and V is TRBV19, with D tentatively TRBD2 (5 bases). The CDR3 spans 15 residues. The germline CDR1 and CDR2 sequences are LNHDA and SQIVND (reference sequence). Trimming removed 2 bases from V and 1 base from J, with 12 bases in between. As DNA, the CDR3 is TGTGCCAGTAGTATAAAGGCCAGGACTTCCTACGAGCAGTACTTC. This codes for CASSIKARTSYEQYF.

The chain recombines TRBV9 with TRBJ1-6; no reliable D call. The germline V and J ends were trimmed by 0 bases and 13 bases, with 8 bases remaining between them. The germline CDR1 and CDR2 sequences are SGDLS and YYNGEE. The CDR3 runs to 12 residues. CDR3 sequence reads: CASSVGLGPLHF. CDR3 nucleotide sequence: TGTGCCAGCAGCGTAGGTTTGGGCCCCCTCCACTTT.

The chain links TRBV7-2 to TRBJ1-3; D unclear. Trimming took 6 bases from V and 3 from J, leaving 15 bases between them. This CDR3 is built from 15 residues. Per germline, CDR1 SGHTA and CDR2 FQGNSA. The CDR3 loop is CASSSETFYGNTIYF. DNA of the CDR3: TGTGCCAGCAGTTCTGAGACATTTTATGGAAACACCATATATTTT.

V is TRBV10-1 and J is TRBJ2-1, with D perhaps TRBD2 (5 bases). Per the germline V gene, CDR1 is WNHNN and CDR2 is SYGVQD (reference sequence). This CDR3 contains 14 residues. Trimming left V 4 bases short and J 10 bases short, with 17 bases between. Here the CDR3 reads CASSAVGLPGEQFF. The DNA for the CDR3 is TGCGCCAGCAGTGCGGTAGGGCTACCGGGGGAGCAGTTCTTC.

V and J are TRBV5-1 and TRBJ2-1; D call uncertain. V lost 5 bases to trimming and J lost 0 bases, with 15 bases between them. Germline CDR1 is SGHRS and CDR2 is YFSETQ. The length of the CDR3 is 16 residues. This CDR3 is CASRPSGLHSYNEQFF. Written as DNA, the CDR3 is TGCGCCAGCAGACCATCCGGGCTACACTCCTACAATGAGCAGTTCTTC. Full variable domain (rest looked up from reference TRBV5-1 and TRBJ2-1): KAGVTQTPRYLIKTRGQQVTLSCSPISGHRSVSWYQQTPGQGLQFLFEYFSETQRNKGNFPGRFSGRQFSNSRSEMNVSTLELGDSALYLCASRPSGLHSYNEQFFGPGTRLTVL.

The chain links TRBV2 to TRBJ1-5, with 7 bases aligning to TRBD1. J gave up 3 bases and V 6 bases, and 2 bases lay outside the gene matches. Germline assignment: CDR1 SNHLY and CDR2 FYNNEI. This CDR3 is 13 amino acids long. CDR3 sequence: CASRGQINQPQHF. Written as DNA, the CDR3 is TGTGCCAGCAGGGGACAGATCAATCAGCCCCAGCATTTT.

The CDR3 reads CASSPGGSWTEAFF. Written as DNA, the CDR3 is TGTGCCAGCAGCCCAGGGGGATCTTGGACTGAAGCTTTCTTT. J is TRBJ1-1 and V is TRBV5-4, with TRBD1 matching 7 bases. CDR3 length: 14 residues. V lost 4 bases, J lost 5 bases, and 8 bases stayed unmatched. From germline, CDR1 is SGHNT and CDR2 YYREEE (reference sequence). Based on the CDR3 plus reference TRBV5-4 and TRBJ1-1, the full variable domain is ETGVTQSPTHLIKTRGQQVTLRCSSQSGHNTVSWYQQALGQGPQFIFQYYREEENGRGNFPPRFSGLQFPNYSSELNVNALELDDSALYLCASSPGGSWTEAFFGQGTRLTVV.

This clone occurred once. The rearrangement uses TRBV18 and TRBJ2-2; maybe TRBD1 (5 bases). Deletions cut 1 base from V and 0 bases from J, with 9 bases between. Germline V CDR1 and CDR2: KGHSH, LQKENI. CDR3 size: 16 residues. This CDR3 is CASSPRGRANTGELFF. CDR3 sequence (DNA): TGTGCCAGCTCACCACGAGGCAGGGCGAACACCGGGGAGCTGTTTTTT.

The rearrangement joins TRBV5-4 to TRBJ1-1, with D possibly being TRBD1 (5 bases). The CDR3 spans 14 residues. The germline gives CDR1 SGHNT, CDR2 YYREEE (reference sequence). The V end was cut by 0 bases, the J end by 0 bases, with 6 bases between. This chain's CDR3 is CASSLAGMNTEAFF. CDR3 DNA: TGTGCCAGCAGCTTGGCAGGGATGAACACTGAAGCTTTCTTT.

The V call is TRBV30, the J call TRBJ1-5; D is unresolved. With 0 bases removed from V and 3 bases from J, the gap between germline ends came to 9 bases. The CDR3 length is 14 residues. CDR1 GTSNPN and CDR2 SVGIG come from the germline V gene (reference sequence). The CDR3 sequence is CAWSVMGINQPQHF. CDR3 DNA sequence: TGTGCCTGGAGTGTAATGGGTATCAATCAGCCCCAGCATTTT.

CDR3 residues: CASSAGQSTDTQYF. CDR3 nucleotide sequence: TGTGCCAGCAGTGCAGGACAGAGCACAGATACGCAGTATTTT. This rearrangement joins TRBV28 to TRBJ2-3; D may be TRBD1 (6 bases). V was cut by 5 bases and J by 0 bases, with 9 bases left in between. This CDR3 contains 14 residues. The V gene's germline CDR1 is MDHEN and CDR2 SYDVKM.

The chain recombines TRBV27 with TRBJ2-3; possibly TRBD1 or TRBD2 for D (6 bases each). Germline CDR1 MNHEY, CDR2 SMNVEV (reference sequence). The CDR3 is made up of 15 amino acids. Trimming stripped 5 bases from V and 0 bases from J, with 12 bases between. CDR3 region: CASSTPGGSTDTQYF. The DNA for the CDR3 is TGTGCCAGCAGTACCCCCGGGGGCAGCACAGATACGCAGTATTTT.

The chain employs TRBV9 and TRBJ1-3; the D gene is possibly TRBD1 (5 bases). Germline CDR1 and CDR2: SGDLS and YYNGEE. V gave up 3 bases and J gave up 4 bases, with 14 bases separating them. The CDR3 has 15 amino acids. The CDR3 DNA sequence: TGTGCCAGCAGCGACCACTCGGGGGGAGGAAACACCATATATTTT. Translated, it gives CASSDHSGGGNTIYF. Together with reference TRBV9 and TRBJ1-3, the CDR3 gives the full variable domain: DSGVTQTPKHLITATGQRVTLRCSPRSGDLSVYWYQQSLDQGLQFLIQYYNGEERAKGNILERFSAQQFPDLHSELNLSSLELGDSALYFCASSDHSGGGNTIYFGEGSWLTVV.

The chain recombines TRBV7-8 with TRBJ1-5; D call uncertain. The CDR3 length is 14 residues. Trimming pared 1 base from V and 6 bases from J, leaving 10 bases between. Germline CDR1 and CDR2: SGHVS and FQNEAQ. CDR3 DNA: TGTGCCAGCAGCTTAGAAAGAGGCAGTCAGCCCCAGCATTTT. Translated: CASSLERGSQPQHF.

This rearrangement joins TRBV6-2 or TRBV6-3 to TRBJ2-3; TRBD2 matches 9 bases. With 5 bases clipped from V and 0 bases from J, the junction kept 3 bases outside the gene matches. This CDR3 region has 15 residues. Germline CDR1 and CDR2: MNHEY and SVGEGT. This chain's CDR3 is CASSLAGLSTDTQYF. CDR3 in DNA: TGTGCCAGCAGTCTAGCGGGACTCAGCACAGATACGCAGTATTTT.

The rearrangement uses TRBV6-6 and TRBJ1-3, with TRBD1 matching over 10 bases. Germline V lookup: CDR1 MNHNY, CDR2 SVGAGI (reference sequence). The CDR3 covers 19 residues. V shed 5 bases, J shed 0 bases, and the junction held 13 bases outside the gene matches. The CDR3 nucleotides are TGTGCCAGCAGTCTCGGGTTAACAAGGGACAGGGGCTCTGGAAACACCATATATTTT. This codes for CASSLGLTRDRGSGNTIYF.

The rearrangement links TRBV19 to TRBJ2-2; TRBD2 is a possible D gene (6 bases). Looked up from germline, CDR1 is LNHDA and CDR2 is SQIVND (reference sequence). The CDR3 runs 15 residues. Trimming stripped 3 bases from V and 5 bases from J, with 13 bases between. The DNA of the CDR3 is TGTGCCAGTAGTATTGGAGGGGTTGGGACCGGGGAGCTGTTTTTT. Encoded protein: CASSIGGVGTGELFF.

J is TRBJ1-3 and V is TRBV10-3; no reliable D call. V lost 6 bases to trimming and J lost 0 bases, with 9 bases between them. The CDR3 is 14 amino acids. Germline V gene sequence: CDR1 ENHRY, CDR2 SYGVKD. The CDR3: CAIRPGLSGNTIYF. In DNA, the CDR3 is TGTGCCATCAGACCCGGACTCTCTGGAAACACCATATATTTT.